This T cell receptor beta chain was documented in a study of control samples from healthy donors and cancer patients. TCRdb's table, derived via immunoSEQ multiplex PCR, lists solely in-frame clones and lacks some. Seen here are fewer than 110,000 clones, 85% to 90% observed once, and the top ten hold 7.5% to 10%. Germline CDR1 is SGHNT and CDR2 is YYREEE (reference sequence). Trimming removed 4 bases at V and 3 bases at J, with 12 bases between. The CDR3 runs 14 residues. The sequence derives from a man aged 25 to 45 in good health. The sample consisted of blood. The chain employs TRBV5-4 and TRBJ2-3; D gene uncertain. The chain's CDR3 is CASSINLRTDTQYF. The CDR3, as DNA: TGTGCCAGCAGCATAAACCTTAGAACAGATACGCAGTATTTT. Combining the CDR3 with reference TRBV5-4 and TRBJ2-3 gives the whole variable domain ETGVTQSPTHLIKTRGQQVTLRCSSQSGHNTVSWYQQALGQGPQFIFQYYREEENGRGNFPPRFSGLQFPNYSSELNVNALELDDSALYLCASSINLRTDTQYFGPGTRLTVL.